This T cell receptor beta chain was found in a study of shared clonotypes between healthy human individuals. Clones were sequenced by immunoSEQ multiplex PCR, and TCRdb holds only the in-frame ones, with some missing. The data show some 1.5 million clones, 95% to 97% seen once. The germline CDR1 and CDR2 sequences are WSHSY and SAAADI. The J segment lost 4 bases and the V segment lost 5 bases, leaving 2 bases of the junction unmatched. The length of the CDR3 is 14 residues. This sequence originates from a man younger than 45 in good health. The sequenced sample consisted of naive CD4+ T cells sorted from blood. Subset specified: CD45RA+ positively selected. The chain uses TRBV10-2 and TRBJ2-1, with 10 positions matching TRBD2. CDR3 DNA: TGCGCCAGCAGTTCACTAGCGGGATACAATGAGCAGTTCTTC. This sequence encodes CASSSLAGYNEQFF.